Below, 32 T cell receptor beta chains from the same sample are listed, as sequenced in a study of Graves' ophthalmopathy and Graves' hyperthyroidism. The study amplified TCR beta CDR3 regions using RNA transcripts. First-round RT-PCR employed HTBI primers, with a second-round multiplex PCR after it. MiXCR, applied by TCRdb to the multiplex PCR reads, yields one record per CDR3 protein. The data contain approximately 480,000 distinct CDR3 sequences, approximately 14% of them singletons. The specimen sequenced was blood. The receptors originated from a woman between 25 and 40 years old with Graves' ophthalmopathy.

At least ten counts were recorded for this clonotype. The CDR3 loop reads CAWSWGVDRALVYGYTF. The DNA of the CDR3 is TGTGCCTGGAGTTGGGGGGTGGACAGGGCACTCGTCTATGGCTACACCTTC. V usage is TRBV30 and J usage is TRBJ1-2; 8 bases line up with TRBD1. The CDR3 has 17 amino acids. The V and J ends lost 2 bases and 4 bases, in that order; junction bases with no gene match: 15. Germline V gene lookup returns CDR1 GTSNPN and CDR2 SVGIG (reference sequence).

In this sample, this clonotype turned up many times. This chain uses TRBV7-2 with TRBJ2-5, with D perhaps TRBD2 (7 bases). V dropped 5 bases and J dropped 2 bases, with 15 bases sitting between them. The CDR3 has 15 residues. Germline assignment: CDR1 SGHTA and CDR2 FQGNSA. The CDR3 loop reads CASSQGGGEQETQYF. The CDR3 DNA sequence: TGTGCCAGCAGCCAAGGGGGGGGGGAGCAAGAGACCCAGTACTTC.

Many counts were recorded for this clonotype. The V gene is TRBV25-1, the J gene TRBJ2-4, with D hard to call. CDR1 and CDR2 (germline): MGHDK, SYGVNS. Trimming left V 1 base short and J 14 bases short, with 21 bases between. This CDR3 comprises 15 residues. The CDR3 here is CASSESLSPHSIKYF. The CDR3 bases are TGTGCCAGCAGTGAATCTTTGTCCCCTCACAGTATTAAGTACTTC.

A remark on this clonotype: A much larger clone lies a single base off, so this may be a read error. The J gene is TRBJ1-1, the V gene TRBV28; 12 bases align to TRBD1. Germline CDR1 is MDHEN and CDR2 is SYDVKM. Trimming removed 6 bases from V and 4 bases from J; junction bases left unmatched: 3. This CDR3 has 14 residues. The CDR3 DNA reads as TGTGCCAGCAGGGGGGACAGGGGGCGCACTGAAGCTTTCTTT. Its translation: CASRGDRGRTEAFF.

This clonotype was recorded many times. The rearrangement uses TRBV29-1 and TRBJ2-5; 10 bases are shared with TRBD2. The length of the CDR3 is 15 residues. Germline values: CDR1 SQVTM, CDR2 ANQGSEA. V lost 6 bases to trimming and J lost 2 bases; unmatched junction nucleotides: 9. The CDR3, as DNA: TGCAGCGTCCTCGGACTAGCGGCTCTACAAGAGACCCAGTACTTC. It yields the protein CSVLGLAALQETQYF.

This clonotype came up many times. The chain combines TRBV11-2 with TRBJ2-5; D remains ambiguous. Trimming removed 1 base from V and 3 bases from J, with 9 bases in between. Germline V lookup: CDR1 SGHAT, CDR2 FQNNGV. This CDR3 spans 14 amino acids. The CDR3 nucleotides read TGTGCCAGCAGCTTAGGAGGACCTAAAGAGACCCAGTACTTC. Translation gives CASSLGGPKETQYF.

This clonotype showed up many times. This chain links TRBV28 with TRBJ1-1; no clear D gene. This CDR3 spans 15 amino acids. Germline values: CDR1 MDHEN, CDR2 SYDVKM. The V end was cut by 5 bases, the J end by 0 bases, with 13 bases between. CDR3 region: CASSAVAGMNTEAFF. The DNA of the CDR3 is TGTGCCAGCAGTGCCGTTGCGGGTATGAACACTGAAGCTTTCTTT.

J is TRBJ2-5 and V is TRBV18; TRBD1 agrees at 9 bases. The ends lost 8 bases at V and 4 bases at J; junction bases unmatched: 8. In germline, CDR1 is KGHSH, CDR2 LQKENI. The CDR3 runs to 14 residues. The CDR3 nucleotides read TGTGCCAGCCGCTTAACAGGGGGCACAGAGACCCAGTACTTC. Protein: CASRLTGGTETQYF.

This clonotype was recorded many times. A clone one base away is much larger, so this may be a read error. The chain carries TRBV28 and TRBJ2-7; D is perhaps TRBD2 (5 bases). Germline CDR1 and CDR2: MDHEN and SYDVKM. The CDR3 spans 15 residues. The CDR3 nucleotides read TGTGCCAACAGTTTAGAGGGCGGGCGCTCCTACGAGCAGTACTTC. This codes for CANSLEGGRSYEQYF.

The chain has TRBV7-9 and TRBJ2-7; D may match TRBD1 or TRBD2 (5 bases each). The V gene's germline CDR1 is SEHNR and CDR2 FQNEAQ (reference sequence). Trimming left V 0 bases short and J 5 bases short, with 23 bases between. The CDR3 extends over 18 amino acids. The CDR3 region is CASSLAGRLWTPRDEQYF. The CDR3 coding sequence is TGTGCCAGCAGCTTAGCGGGACGGTTGTGGACACCCAGGGACGAGCAGTACTTC.

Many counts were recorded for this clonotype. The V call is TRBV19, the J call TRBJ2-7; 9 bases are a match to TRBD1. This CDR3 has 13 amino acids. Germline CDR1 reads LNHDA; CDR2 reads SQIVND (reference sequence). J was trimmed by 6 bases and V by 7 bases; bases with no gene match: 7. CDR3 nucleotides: TGTGCCAGTACCGCCGGGACAGGGACCGAGCAGTACTTC. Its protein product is CASTAGTGTEQYF.

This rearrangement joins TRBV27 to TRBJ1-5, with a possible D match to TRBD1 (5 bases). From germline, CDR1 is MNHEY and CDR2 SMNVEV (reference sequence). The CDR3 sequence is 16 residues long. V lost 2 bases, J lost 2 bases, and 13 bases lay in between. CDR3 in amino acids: CASSLLRGTGNQPQHF. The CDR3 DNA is TGTGCCAGCAGTTTACTGCGGGGGACTGGCAATCAGCCCCAGCATTTT.

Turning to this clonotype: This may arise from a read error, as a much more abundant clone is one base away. CDR3 region: CASSALVRVDGYTF. CDR3 DNA sequence: TGTGCCAGCAGCGCACTGGTCAGGGTTGATGGCTACACCTTC. The chain has TRBV9 and TRBJ1-2, with D possibly TRBD1 on 5 matching bases. Per germline, CDR1 SGDLS and CDR2 YYNGEE. The CDR3 consists of 14 residues. V was clipped by 3 bases and J by 6 bases, with 15 bases between them.

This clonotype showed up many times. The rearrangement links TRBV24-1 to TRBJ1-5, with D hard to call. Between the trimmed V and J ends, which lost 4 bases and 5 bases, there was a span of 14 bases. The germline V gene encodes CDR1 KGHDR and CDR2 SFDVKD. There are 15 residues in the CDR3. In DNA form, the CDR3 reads TGTGCCACCAGTGACCCCGGAAGTGGGGATCAGCCCCAGCATTTT. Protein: CATSDPGSGDQPQHF.

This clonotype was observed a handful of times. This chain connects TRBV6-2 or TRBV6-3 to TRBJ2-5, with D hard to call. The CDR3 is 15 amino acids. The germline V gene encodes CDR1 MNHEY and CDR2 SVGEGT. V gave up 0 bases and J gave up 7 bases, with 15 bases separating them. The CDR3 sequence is CASSYSRSGSGTQYF. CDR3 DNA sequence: TGTGCCAGCAGTTACTCCAGGTCCGGGTCGGGGACCCAGTACTTC.

The CDR3 nucleotides read TGTGCCAGCAGCTTAGGAGACAGGGTGTCCCAAGAGACCCAGTACTTC. Translating it yields CASSLGDRVSQETQYF. The rearrangement links TRBV11-3 to TRBJ2-5, with TRBD1 matching 7 bases. Germline-derived CDR1 and CDR2 are SGHNT and YENEEA. This CDR3 is 16 amino acids long. V lost 1 base and J lost 1; bases outside the gene matches: 6.

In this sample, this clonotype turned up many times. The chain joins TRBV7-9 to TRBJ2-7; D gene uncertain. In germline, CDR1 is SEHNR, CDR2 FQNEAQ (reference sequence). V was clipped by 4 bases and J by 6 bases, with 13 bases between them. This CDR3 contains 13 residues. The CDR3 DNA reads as TGTGCCAGCAGCTATGACTGGTTTGGCGAGCAGTACTTC. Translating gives CASSYDWFGEQYF.

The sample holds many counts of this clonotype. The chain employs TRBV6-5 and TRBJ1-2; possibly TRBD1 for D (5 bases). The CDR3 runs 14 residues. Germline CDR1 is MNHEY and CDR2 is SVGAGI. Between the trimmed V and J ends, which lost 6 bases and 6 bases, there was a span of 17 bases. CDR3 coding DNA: TGTGCCAGCAGCCTAAATCCAGTCAGGGATGGCTACACCTTC. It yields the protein CASSLNPVRDGYTF.

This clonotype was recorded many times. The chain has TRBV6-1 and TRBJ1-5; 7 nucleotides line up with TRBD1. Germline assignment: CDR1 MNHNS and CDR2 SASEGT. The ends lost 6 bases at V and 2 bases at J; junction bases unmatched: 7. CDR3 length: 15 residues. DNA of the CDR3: TGTGCCAGCAGCCGTACTACAGGGGGCAATCAGCCCCAGCATTTT. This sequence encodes CASSRTTGGNQPQHF.

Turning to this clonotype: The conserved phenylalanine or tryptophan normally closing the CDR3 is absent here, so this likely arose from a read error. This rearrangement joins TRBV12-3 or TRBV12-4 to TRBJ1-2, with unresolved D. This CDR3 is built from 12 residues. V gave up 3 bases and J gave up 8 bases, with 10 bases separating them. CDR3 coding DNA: TGTGCCAGCAGTTTTGGACCCACGGGCTACACCTCC. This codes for CASSFGPTGYTS.

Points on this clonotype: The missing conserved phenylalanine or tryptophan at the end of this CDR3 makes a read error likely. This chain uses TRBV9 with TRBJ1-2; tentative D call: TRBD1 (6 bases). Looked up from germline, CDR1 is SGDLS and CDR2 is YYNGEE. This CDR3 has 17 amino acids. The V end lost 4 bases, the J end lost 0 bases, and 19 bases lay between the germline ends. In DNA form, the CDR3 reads TGTGCCAGCAGCCCCACGGCCGGGGGGCGAACTAACTATGGCTACACCCTC. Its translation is CASSPTAGGRTNYGYTL.

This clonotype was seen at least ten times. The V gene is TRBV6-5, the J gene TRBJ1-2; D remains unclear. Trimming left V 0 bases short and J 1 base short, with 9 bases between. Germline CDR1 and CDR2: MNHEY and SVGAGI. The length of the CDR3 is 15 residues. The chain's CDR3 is CASSYSGGDNYGYTF. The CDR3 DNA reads TGTGCCAGCAGTTACTCGGGCGGGGATAACTATGGCTACACCTTC.

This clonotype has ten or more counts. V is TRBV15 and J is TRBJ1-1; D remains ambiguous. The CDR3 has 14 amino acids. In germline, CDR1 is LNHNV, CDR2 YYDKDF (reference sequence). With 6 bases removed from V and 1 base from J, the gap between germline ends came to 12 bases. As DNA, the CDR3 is TGTGCCACCAGGAGTCAGCCACCGAACACTGAAGCTTTCTTT. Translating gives CATRSQPPNTEAFF.

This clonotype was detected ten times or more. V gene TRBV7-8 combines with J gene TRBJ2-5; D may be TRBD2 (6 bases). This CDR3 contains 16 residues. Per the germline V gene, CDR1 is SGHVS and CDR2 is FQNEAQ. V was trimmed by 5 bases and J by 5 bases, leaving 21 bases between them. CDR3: CASSVASGLAGETQYF. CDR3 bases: TGTGCCAGCAGCGTCGCCTCGGGACTCGCGGGGGAGACCCAGTACTTC.

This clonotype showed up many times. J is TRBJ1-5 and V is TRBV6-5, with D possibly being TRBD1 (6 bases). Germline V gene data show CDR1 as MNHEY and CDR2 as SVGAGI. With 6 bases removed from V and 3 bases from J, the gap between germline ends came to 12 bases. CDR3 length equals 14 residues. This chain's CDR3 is CASRVTGYNQPQHF. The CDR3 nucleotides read TGTGCCAGCAGGGTGACAGGCTACAATCAGCCCCAGCATTTT.

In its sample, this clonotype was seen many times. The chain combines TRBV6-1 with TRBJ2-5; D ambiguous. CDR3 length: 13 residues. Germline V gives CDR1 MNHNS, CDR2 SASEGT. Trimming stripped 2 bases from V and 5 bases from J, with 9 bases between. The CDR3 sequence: CASSERTLETQYF. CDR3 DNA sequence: TGTGCCAGCAGTGAACGGACCCTGGAGACCCAGTACTTC.

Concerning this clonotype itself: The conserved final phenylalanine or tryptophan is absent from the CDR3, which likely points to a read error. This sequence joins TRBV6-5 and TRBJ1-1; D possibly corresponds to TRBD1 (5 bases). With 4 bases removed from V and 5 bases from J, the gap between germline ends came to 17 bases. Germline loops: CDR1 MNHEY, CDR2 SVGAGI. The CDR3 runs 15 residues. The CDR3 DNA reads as TGTGCCAGCAGTTCATGGGGGATCGGAGGGACTGAAGCTTTCGTT. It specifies CASSSWGIGGTEAFV.

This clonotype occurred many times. The CDR3 nucleotides are TGTGCCAGCAGGGGCCCGGGACGGTTCTATGGCTACACCTTC. Amino acids: CASRGPGRFYGYTF. The chain recombines TRBV2 with TRBJ1-2; weak D call: TRBD1 (5 bases). Germline V lookup: CDR1 SNHLY, CDR2 FYNNEI. CDR3 length equals 14 residues. V lost 6 bases and J lost 4, with 15 bases in between.

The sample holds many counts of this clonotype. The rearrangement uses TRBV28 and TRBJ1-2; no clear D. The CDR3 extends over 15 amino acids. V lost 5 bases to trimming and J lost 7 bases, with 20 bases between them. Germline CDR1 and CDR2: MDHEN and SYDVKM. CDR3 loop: CASSVYPDGPRGYTF. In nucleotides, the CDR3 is TGTGCCAGCAGTGTATACCCGGACGGCCCCCGTGGCTACACCTTC.

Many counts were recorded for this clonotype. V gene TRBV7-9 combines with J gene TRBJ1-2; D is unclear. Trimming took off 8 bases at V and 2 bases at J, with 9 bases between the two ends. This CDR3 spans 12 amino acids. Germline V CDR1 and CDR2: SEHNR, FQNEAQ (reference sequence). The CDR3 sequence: CASSPKNYGYTF. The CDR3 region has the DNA TGTGCCAGCTCACCCAAAAACTATGGCTACACCTTC. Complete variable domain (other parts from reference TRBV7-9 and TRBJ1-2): DTGVSQNPRHKITKRGQNVTFRCDPISEHNRLYWYRQTLGQGPEFLTYFQNEAQLEKSRLLSDRFSAERPKGSFSTLEIQRTEQGDSAMYLCASSPKNYGYTFGSGTRLTVV.

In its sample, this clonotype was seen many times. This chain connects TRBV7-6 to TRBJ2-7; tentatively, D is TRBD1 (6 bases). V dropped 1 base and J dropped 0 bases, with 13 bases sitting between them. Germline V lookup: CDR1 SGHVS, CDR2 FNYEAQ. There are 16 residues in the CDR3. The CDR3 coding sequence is TGTGCCAGCAGCTTAGAAGGGGGTCAGGTCTCCTACGAGCAGTACTTC. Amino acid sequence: CASSLEGGQVSYEQYF.

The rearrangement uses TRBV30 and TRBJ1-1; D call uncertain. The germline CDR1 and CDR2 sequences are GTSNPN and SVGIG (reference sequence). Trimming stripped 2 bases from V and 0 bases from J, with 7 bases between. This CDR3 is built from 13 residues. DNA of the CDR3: TGTGCCTGGAGTCCCCGGGTGAACACTGAAGCTTTCTTT. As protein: CAWSPRVNTEAFF.